The 21 T cell receptor beta chains below come from one sample, sequenced in a study of blood T cell repertoires in COVID-19. Method: immunoSEQ multiplex PCR; TCRdb's copy keeps in-frame clones and lacks some. The table shows about 160,000 clones, with around nine tenths occurring only once. Specimen: peripheral blood. Receptor source: a woman aged 70 to 79 with COVID-19, enrolled during active disease.

The chain joins TRBV29-1 to TRBJ2-7; D perhaps matches TRBD1 (5 bases). Trimming removed 6 bases from V and 0 bases from J, with 12 bases in between. CDR1 is SQVTM, CDR2 ANQGSEA, per germline. There are 13 residues in the CDR3. The CDR3: CSVGRGGSYEQYF. CDR3 bases: TGCAGCGTGGGTAGGGGCGGCTCCTACGAGCAGTACTTC.

This sequence joins TRBV7-3 and TRBJ2-3; TRBD2 might be the D (6 bases). Germline CDR1 and CDR2: SGHTA and FQGTGA. V was pared by 4 bases and J by 2 bases, with 16 bases between. The CDR3 sequence is 16 residues long. The CDR3 reads CASSSPGERATDTQYF. In nucleotides, the CDR3 is TGTGCCAGCAGCTCCCCCGGGGAGCGGGCCACAGATACGCAGTATTTT.

This clone appeared a single time. This chain joins TRBV6-2 or TRBV6-3 and TRBJ2-5, with D perhaps matching TRBD1 (6 bases). Germline assignment: CDR1 MNHEY and CDR2 SVGEGT. Deletions cut 5 bases from V and 4 bases from J, with 11 bases between. The CDR3 length is 13 residues. CDR3 sequence: CASSTGPGETQYF. The CDR3 region has the DNA TGTGCCAGCAGTACAGGGCCTGGAGAGACCCAGTACTTC.

V gene TRBV7-6 combines with J gene TRBJ1-1, with TRBD1 matching 8 bases. Germline values: CDR1 SGHVS, CDR2 FNYEAQ. The CDR3 totals 15 residues. V shed 5 bases and J 1 base; nucleotides not matched to a gene: 6. The CDR3 DNA sequence: TGTGCCAGCAGCCAGACAGGGGAGGGGAACACTGAAGCTTTCTTT. Its translation is CASSQTGEGNTEAFF.

The genes are TRBV3-1 (or the pseudogene TRBV3-2) and TRBJ2-5; TRBD2 aligns across 12 bases. This CDR3 has 16 amino acids. Germline V gene sequence: CDR1 LGHDT, CDR2 YNNKEL (reference sequence). Trimming at V came to 5 bases and at J to 7 bases, leaving 11 bases not matched to a gene. This chain's CDR3 is CASSTRTSGVPGTQYF. The CDR3 DNA reads as TGTGCCAGCAGCACCCGGACTAGCGGGGTCCCAGGGACCCAGTACTTC.

The J gene is TRBJ1-5, the V gene TRBV28; D is ambiguous. Germline V CDR1 and CDR2: MDHEN, SYDVKM. The V end lost 2 bases, the J end lost 9 bases, and 8 bases lay between the germline ends. The CDR3 spans 12 residues. Here the CDR3 reads CASSLTLGPQHF. CDR3 nucleotide sequence: TGTGCCAGCAGTTTAACCCTCGGGCCCCAGCATTTT.

This chain joins TRBV11-2 and TRBJ1-5; D remains unclear. V shed 1 base and J shed 4 bases, with 11 bases lying between them. Germline values: CDR1 SGHAT, CDR2 FQNNGV. The CDR3 spans 15 residues. The CDR3 loop is CASSLGGPGNQPQHF. The CDR3, as DNA: TGTGCCAGCAGCTTAGGTGGACCGGGAAATCAGCCCCAGCATTTT.

This clone was counted between two and nine times. The chain joins TRBV6-2 or TRBV6-3 to TRBJ1-5, with D perhaps matching TRBD1 (5 bases). Germline V CDR1 and CDR2: MNHEY, SVGEGT. V dropped 2 bases and J dropped 9 bases, with 17 bases sitting between them. The CDR3 is made up of 15 amino acids. CDR3 DNA: TGTGCCAGCAGTTACCGACAGCCCTCTGGAGCGCCCCAGCATTTT. Protein sequence: CASSYRQPSGAPQHF.

This clone is a singleton in its sample. V gene TRBV19 combines with J gene TRBJ2-3; weak D call: TRBD1 (5 bases). V gave up 5 bases and J gave up 1 base, with 10 bases separating them. Germline loops: CDR1 LNHDA, CDR2 SQIVND (reference sequence). The CDR3 runs 14 residues. The CDR3 sequence is CASSLSRGTDTQYF. DNA of the CDR3: TGTGCCAGTAGTTTATCCAGGGGCACAGATACGCAGTATTTT. Full variable domain (remainder filled in from reference TRBV19 and TRBJ2-3): DGGITQSPKYLFRKEGQNVTLSCEQNLNHDAMYWYRQDPGQGLRLIYYSQIVNDFQKGDIAEGYSVSREKKESFPLTVTSAQKNPTAFYLCASSLSRGTDTQYFGPGTRLTVL.

This clone was picked up one time. This chain links TRBV6-6 with TRBJ1-4; 7 nucleotides line up with TRBD1. Germline V gene lookup returns CDR1 MNHNY and CDR2 SVGAGI (reference sequence). Germline trimming cut 4 bases from V and 4 bases from J; bases unmatched to any gene: 9. The CDR3 is 16 residues long. In DNA, the CDR3 is TGTGCCAGCAGTTCCGGTCGACAGGGCAATAATGAAAAACTGTTTTTT. Residues: CASSSGRQGNNEKLFF.

This chain links TRBV6-5 with TRBJ1-2; 8 nucleotides line up with TRBD1. The V gene end was trimmed by 7 bases and the J gene end by 3 bases; junction bases not matched to a gene: 10. Germline lookup yields CDR1 MNHEY and CDR2 SVGAGI. The CDR3 contains 15 residues. The CDR3 spells CASTRSLDRDYGYTF. CDR3 bases: TGTGCCAGCACACGTTCGCTGGACAGGGACTATGGCTACACCTTC.

CDR3 region: CASSLVGHYGYTF. DNA for the CDR3: TGTGCCAGCAGCTTAGTCGGTCACTATGGCTACACCTTC. This chain links TRBV7-9 with TRBJ1-2; D remains ambiguous. V was clipped by 1 base and J by 3 bases, with 6 bases between them. The CDR3 is 13 amino acids. Germline V gene data show CDR1 as SEHNR and CDR2 as FQNEAQ (reference sequence).

The genes are TRBV5-1 and TRBJ2-2, with a weak D call TRBD2 (6 bases). Germline V gene data show CDR1 as SGHRS and CDR2 as YFSETQ. The V and J ends lost 2 bases and 5 bases respectively, with 10 bases between them. The CDR3 is 14 residues long. DNA of the CDR3: TGCGCCAGCAGCTTACCGGGGGTAACCGGGGAGCTGTTTTTT. As protein: CASSLPGVTGELFF.

Only a few counts were recorded for this clone. The chain employs TRBV5-1 and TRBJ1-2; 8 nucleotides align to TRBD1. Germline V gene sequence: CDR1 SGHRS, CDR2 YFSETQ. The CDR3 loop spans 11 amino acids. With 4 bases clipped from V and 7 bases from J, the junction kept 0 bases outside the gene matches. CDR3 DNA: TGCGCCAGCAGCGACAGGGGTGGCTACACCTTC. Its protein product is CASSDRGGYTF.

This clone came up once. The chain recombines TRBV6-4 with TRBJ2-3; possibly TRBD2 for D (6 bases). Trimming stripped 4 bases from V and 1 base from J, with 15 bases between. Germline CDR1 is MRHNA and CDR2 is SNTAGT. The CDR3 is 16 residues long. The CDR3 DNA follows: TGTGCCAGCAGTGCTAGAAGTCCTAGCGGCACAGATACGCAGTATTTT. Translation: CASSARSPSGTDTQYF.

This chain uses TRBV11-2 with TRBJ2-5; possible D gene TRBD2, 6 bases. Trimming left V 3 bases short and J 5 bases short, with 13 bases between. CDR1 SGHAT and CDR2 FQNNGV come from the germline V gene. This CDR3 has 14 amino acids. As DNA, the CDR3 is TGTGCCAGCAGCTTCGTTTTGCGGGGCGAGACCCAGTACTTC. Protein sequence: CASSFVLRGETQYF.

This chain connects TRBV15 to TRBJ1-5, with 7 bases that match TRBD1. The CDR3 has 16 residues. In germline, CDR1 is LNHNV, CDR2 YYDKDF (reference sequence). The J segment lost 7 bases and the V segment lost 5 bases, leaving 14 bases of the junction unmatched. DNA of the CDR3: TGTGCCACCAGCTCAGGACAGGAGGGAGTGGGGCAGCCCCAGCATTTT. The encoded protein is CATSSGQEGVGQPQHF.

V and J are TRBV9 and TRBJ1-4; 9 bases map to TRBD1. After removal of 4 bases from V and 8 bases from J, the junction contained 12 bases not matched to a gene. CDR1 is SGDLS, CDR2 YYNGEE, per germline. The CDR3 contains 16 residues. CDR3 in DNA: TGTGCCAGCAGCATCCACCCGGACAGGGGCGGAGAAAAACTGTTTTTT. Protein: CASSIHPDRGGEKLFF.

The rearrangement links TRBV3-1 (or the pseudogene TRBV3-2) to TRBJ2-1, with D possibly matching TRBD2 (5 bases). V was clipped by 1 base and J by 13 bases, with 26 bases between them. The germline CDR1 and CDR2 sequences are LGHDT and YNNKEL (reference sequence). This CDR3 contains 17 residues. This CDR3 reads CASSQGTLRPGEIYQFF. Here the CDR3 DNA reads TGTGCCAGCAGCCAAGGGACCCTCCGGCCCGGGGAAATTTATCAGTTCTTC.

The chain joins TRBV9 to TRBJ1-2, with D possibly matching TRBD1 (6 bases). Germline lookup yields CDR1 SGDLS and CDR2 YYNGEE. This CDR3 is 16 amino acids long. V dropped 3 bases and J dropped 3 bases, with 18 bases sitting between them. Here the CDR3 DNA reads TGTGCCAGCAGCGCCCCGAGAACAGGGATCGACTATGGCTACACCTTC. Protein sequence: CASSAPRTGIDYGYTF. Full variable domain (rest looked up from reference TRBV9 and TRBJ1-2): DSGVTQTPKHLITATGQRVTLRCSPRSGDLSVYWYQQSLDQGLQFLIQYYNGEERAKGNILERFSAQQFPDLHSELNLSSLELGDSALYFCASSAPRTGIDYGYTFGSGTRLTVV.

The J gene is TRBJ1-6, the V gene TRBV6-2 or TRBV6-3, with TRBD1 as a possible D gene (6 bases). Trimming shortened V by 0 bases and J by 7 bases, and 13 bases separated the two germline ends. The CDR3 is 16 amino acids. Germline CDR1 and CDR2: MNHEY and SVGEGT. CDR3 region: CASSYSTTGFNSPLHF. In DNA form, the CDR3 reads TGTGCCAGCAGTTACTCGACTACAGGGTTCAATTCACCCCTCCACTTT.